The rows below give T cell receptor beta chains drawn from one sample of a study of blood T cell repertoires in COVID-19. Profiled with immunoSEQ multiplex PCR; TCRdb holds only in-frame clones, not every one. The top ten hold roughly 30% of the sample, which has 95,000 to 150,000 clones, 80% to 90% seen once. The sequencing sample was made of peripheral blood. These receptors originate from a woman in her seventies with acute or convalescent COVID-19. Both conserved end residues are part of each CDR3. D genes are given only for firm matches. Size tells how often a clone was seen (once, few, many) or the class of an expanded clone, and some rows leave it out.

TRBJ2-2 TRBV6-1 . 15 few CASSEGSYMTGELFF TGTGCCAGCAGTGAAGGTAGCTATATGACCGGGGAGCTGTTTTTT
TRBJ1-3 TRBV7-3 . 14 . CASSAGDSGNTIYF TGTGCCAGCAGCGCAGGGGACTCTGGAAACACCATATATTTT
TRBJ2-1 TRBV12-3/TRBV12-4 . 13 . CASSLGPDNEQFF TGTGCCAGCAGTTTAGGGCCAGACAATGAGCAGTTCTTC
TRBJ2-5 TRBV4-1 . 13 . CASSPQRLETQYF TGCGCCAGCAGCCCCCAGCGACTAGAGACCCAGTACTTC
TRBJ2-1 TRBV9 TRBD1 15 . CASSVAGQGSDEQFF TGTGCCAGCAGCGTAGCCGGACAGGGAAGCGATGAGCAGTTCTTC
TRBJ2-7 TRBV2 TRBD1 15 . CASSEGQGKYYEQYF TGTGCCAGCAGTGAAGGACAGGGAAAATATTACGAGCAGTACTTC
TRBJ1-4 TRBV10-3 . 12 . CVQGHINEKLFF TGTGTCCAGGGACACATTAATGAAAAACTGTTTTTT
TRBJ1-6 TRBV27 . 13 . CANLTGTPSPLHF TGTGCCAACTTGACAGGCACTCCTTCACCCCTCCACTTT
TRBJ2-7 TRBV5-1 TRBD1 14 . CASSSRTGVDEQYF TGCGCCAGCAGTTCTCGGACAGGGGTCGACGAGCAGTACTTC
TRBJ1-2 TRBV28 . 14 . CASEAGQLTGGYTF TGTGCCAGCGAGGCAGGACAACTTACCGGTGGCTACACCTTC
TRBJ1-5 TRBV6-6 . 13 few CASRRQVNQPQHF TGTGCCAGCAGGAGACAGGTCAATCAGCCCCAGCATTTT
TRBJ2-1 TRBV7-9 TRBD1 15 once CASSLTGSSYNEQFF TGTGCCAGCAGCCTGACAGGGAGCTCCTACAATGAGCAGTTCTTC
TRBJ1-4 TRBV19 . 14 once CASSTGVLGEKLFF TGTGCCAGTAGTACAGGGGTTTTAGGTGAAAAACTGTTTTTT
TRBJ1-2 TRBV9 TRBD1 14 . CASGVLGPGGGYTF TGTGCCAGCGGGGTGCTGGGACCAGGGGGCGGCTACACCTTC
TRBJ2-3 TRBV5-1 TRBD2 15 . CASSIRGEDTDTQYF TGCGCCAGCTCAATTCGGGGGGAGGACACAGATACGCAGTATTTT
TRBJ1-6 TRBV7-9 . 18 . CASSSQVPTSSYNSPLHF TGTGCCAGCAGCTCCCAGGTCCCTACGAGCTCCTATAATTCACCCCTCCACTTT
TRBJ2-4 TRBV6-5 . 13 . CASTTGAKNIQYF TGTGCCAGCACTACAGGAGCCAAAAACATTCAGTACTTC
TRBJ1-5 TRBV10-3 TRBD1 15 . CAISGGQGANQPQHF TGTGCCATCAGTGGGGGACAGGGAGCAAATCAGCCCCAGCATTTT
TRBJ2-5 TRBV5-6 TRBD1 14 . CASSFGTGRETQYF TGTGCCAGCAGCTTTGGGACAGGGAGGGAGACCCAGTACTTC
TRBJ2-2 TRBV24-1 TRBD1 18 . CATSDLGGTGRNTGELFF TGTGCCACCAGTGATTTGGGTGGGACAGGGCGAAACACCGGGGAGCTGTTTTTT
TRBJ2-2 TRBV3-1/TRBV3-2 TRBD2 18 . CASSYGLAGGPNTGELFF TGTGCCAGCAGCTACGGACTAGCGGGGGGCCCGAACACCGGGGAGCTGTTTTTT
TRBJ2-2 TRBV2 TRBD2 17 . CASRSLAGGLESGELFF TGTGCCAGCAGGTCACTAGCGGGGGGGCTCGAGTCCGGGGAGCTGTTTTTT
TRBJ1-1 TRBV18 . 14 . CASSPNGVNTEAFF TGTGCCAGCTCACCAAACGGGGTAAACACTGAAGCTTTCTTT
TRBJ1-6 TRBV12-1 . 15 few CASSFASRGNSPLHF TGTGCCAGCAGCTTTGCGTCCAGGGGGAATTCACCCCTCCACTTT